The 15 T cell receptor beta chains below were found in one sample sequenced in a study of T-cell memory formation after mild COVID-19. TCRdb re-called the 5' RACE reads with MiXCR, one entry per CDR3 protein. The sample lists some 68,000 distinct CDR3 sequences, approximately 16% occurring once. The specimen was PBMCs or a T cell subset sorted from them (not recorded which). The receptors derive from an adult woman who had mild COVID-19 (a few samples of this study predate the infection). Cell type and time point are not known.

This clonotype has just a few counts. The gene calls are TRBV28 and TRBJ2-2, with 7 bases aligning to TRBD1. Germline V CDR1 and CDR2: MDHEN, SYDVKM. V lost 2 bases to trimming and J lost 3 bases; unmatched junction nucleotides: 6. The CDR3 extends over 16 amino acids. DNA of the CDR3: TGTGCCAGCAGTTTAATCCAGGGGGTGGACACCGGGGAGCTGTTTTTT. It encodes CASSLIQGVDTGELFF.

This clonotype was seen only a few times. The rearrangement uses TRBV5-1 and TRBJ1-1, with 8 bases matching TRBD1. The CDR3 is 15 amino acids. Germline-derived CDR1 and CDR2 are SGHRS and YFSETQ. J gave up 0 bases and V 1 base, and 2 bases lay outside the gene matches. DNA of the CDR3: TGCGCCAGCAGCTTGACACAGGGGGTGAACACTGAAGCTTTCTTT. Its translation is CASSLTQGVNTEAFF.

The chain combines TRBV27 with TRBJ2-1, with D hard to call. The CDR3 totals 14 residues. Trimming removed 3 bases from V and 5 bases from J, with 11 bases in between. Germline CDR1 and CDR2: MNHEY and SMNVEV (reference sequence). CDR3 sequence reads: CASSLYPIHNEQFF. The CDR3 DNA reads as TGTGCCAGCAGTTTGTACCCAATCCACAATGAGCAGTTCTTC.

In this sample, this clonotype turned up a few times. This rearrangement joins TRBV9 to TRBJ1-1; D not certain. The CDR3 totals 13 residues. Germline V CDR1 and CDR2: SGDLS, YYNGEE. Trimming cost V 3 bases and J 6 bases, with 12 bases left between them. The CDR3 bases are TGTGCCAGCAGCGCGGGAGGAGGATCTGAAGCTTTCTTT. Protein product: CASSAGGGSEAFF.

The V gene is TRBV24-1, the J gene TRBJ2-6; a possible D gene is TRBD1 (6 bases). Germline CDR1 is KGHDR and CDR2 is SFDVKD. The V end lost 3 bases, the J end lost 0 bases, and 11 bases lay between the germline ends. The CDR3 totals 17 residues. The CDR3 reads CATSDGTRSSGANVLTF. In DNA, the CDR3 is TGTGCCACCAGTGATGGGACACGGAGCTCTGGGGCCAACGTCCTGACTTTC.

This clonotype was counted a few times. The chain links TRBV5-6 to TRBJ2-4; D gene uncertain. This CDR3 comprises 14 residues. V lost 5 bases and J lost 0, with 9 bases in between. Germline V gene data show CDR1 as SGHDT and CDR2 as YYEEEE. The CDR3 loop reads CASRDMTAKNIQYF. In DNA, the CDR3 is TGTGCCAGCAGAGATATGACAGCCAAAAACATTCAGTACTTC.

The chain has TRBV4-1 and TRBJ2-7; D is perhaps TRBD1 or TRBD2 (5 bases each). The CDR3 extends over 15 amino acids. The germline V gene has CDR1 MGHRA and CDR2 YSYEKL. Trimming removed 2 bases at V and 0 bases at J, with 11 bases between. CDR3 protein: CASSQNRDGSYEQYF. In DNA, the CDR3 is TGCGCCAGCAGCCAAAACCGGGACGGCTCCTACGAGCAGTACTTC.

This clonotype was seen a handful of times. The V and J genes are TRBV9 and TRBJ1-1, with D possibly being TRBD1 (5 bases). The V and J ends lost 0 bases and 4 bases respectively, with 10 bases between them. The germline V gene has CDR1 SGDLS and CDR2 YYNGEE. CDR3 length equals 14 residues. CDR3 protein: CASSVGDGTTEAFF. DNA of the CDR3: TGTGCCAGCAGCGTAGGGGACGGGACCACTGAAGCTTTCTTT.

The gene calls are TRBV7-8 and TRBJ2-7; D perhaps matches TRBD2 (5 bases). Trimming took off 5 bases at V and 4 bases at J, with 18 bases between the two ends. Looked up from germline, CDR1 is SGHVS and CDR2 is FQNEAQ. This CDR3 region has 15 residues. The DNA for the CDR3 is TGTGCCAGCAGCCATCCCGGGATAGCTGTTTACGAGCAGTACTTC. As protein: CASSHPGIAVYEQYF.

This clonotype appeared a few times. The V gene is TRBV4-1, the J gene TRBJ2-3; no reliable D call. This CDR3 spans 14 amino acids. V was shortened by 0 bases and J by 3 bases, with 7 bases between the two germline ends. The V gene's germline CDR1 is MGHRA and CDR2 YSYEKL. The CDR3 DNA reads as TGCGCCAGCAGCCAAGAGATTCCGACAGATACGCAGTATTTT. It yields the protein CASSQEIPTDTQYF.

This clonotype was seen more than once but under ten times. CDR3 loop: CASSWGQGGNTEAFF. CDR3 DNA sequence: TGCGCCAGCAGCTGGGGACAAGGCGGTAACACTGAAGCTTTCTTT. This chain uses TRBV5-1 with TRBJ1-1; possibly TRBD1 for D (6 bases). Trimming took 3 bases from V and 2 from J, leaving 14 bases between them. The CDR3 consists of 15 residues. Germline assignment: CDR1 SGHRS and CDR2 YFSETQ.

The chain recombines TRBV19 with TRBJ1-6; D gene unclear. Germline CDR1 LNHDA, CDR2 SQIVND (reference sequence). V lost 1 base and J 8 bases, leaving 21 bases between the germline ends. The CDR3 runs 18 residues. CDR3 coding DNA: TGTGCCAGTAGTATAGGGGAGTTTGAACAACTACCGGATTCACCCCTCCACTTT. Encoded protein: CASSIGEFEQLPDSPLHF.

Only a few counts were recorded for this clonotype. The genes are TRBV12-3 or TRBV12-4 and TRBJ2-1; D perhaps matches TRBD2 (6 bases). The CDR3 has 14 amino acids. V lost 5 bases to trimming and J lost 3 bases, with 11 bases between them. The CDR3 DNA reads TGTGCCAGCAGTCAAGAGGGACTCTACAATGAGCAGTTCTTC. Residues: CASSQEGLYNEQFF.

The chain uses TRBV20-1 and TRBJ1-1; no clear D gene. The germline V gene has CDR1 DFQATT and CDR2 SNEGSKA (reference sequence). V was clipped by 5 bases and J by 1 base, with 8 bases between them. The CDR3 has 12 residues. CDR3 DNA: TGCAGTGCTTTCGCAGGGAACACTGAAGCTTTCTTT. Protein sequence: CSAFAGNTEAFF.

V gene TRBV29-1 combines with J gene TRBJ2-7; possibly TRBD1 for D (6 bases). V shed 4 bases and J shed 2 bases, with 12 bases lying between them. In germline, CDR1 is SQVTM, CDR2 ANQGSEA. The CDR3 has 13 amino acids. DNA for the CDR3: TGCAGCGTTGCGGACAGCGTAGCCTACGAGCAGTACTTC. Protein sequence: CSVADSVAYEQYF.